This T cell receptor beta chain derives from a study of control samples from healthy donors and cancer patients. Assay used: immunoSEQ multiplex PCR; TCRdb lists only in-frame clones, some missing. The sample includes around 45,000 clones, roughly 65% seen only once; the top ten take more than 15%. The sequence was collected from a male donor with melanoma. Material for sequencing was formalin-fixed, paraffin-embedded tissue.

CDR3 protein: CASRVSQAGPYEQYF. As DNA, the CDR3 is TGTGCAAGTCGTGTGAGTCAAGCGGGACCTTACGAGCAGTACTTC. The chain links TRBV12-2 to TRBJ2-7; the D call TRBD2 from the table was never checked on the DNA. TRBV12-2 is labeled a pseudogene. There are 15 residues in the CDR3.